A selection of T cell receptor beta chains follows, all from one sample in a study of identical twins. TCRdb itself ran the 5' RACE reads through MiXCR, one entry per CDR3 protein. The sample includes about 530,000 distinct CDR3 sequences, 20% to 25% of them seen just once. The same data also contributed to another study, on yellow fever vaccine responses in identical twins.

Sequencing was carried out using CD4+ T cells sorted from blood. The source of these receptors is a woman younger than 35 in good health. CDR3s include the opening cysteine and the closing phenylalanine or tryptophan. The D gene is left open where the match is weak. Expanded clones get a size class; other rows say once, few or many, or leave the size out.

abundance	j_gene	d_gene	v_gene	CDR3aa	CDR3nt
few	TRBJ2-5	.	TRBV7-6	CASSLNNGDQETQYF	TGTGCCAGCAGCTTAAATAACGGGGACCAAGAGACCCAGTACTTC
few	TRBJ2-1	TRBD1	TRBV2	CASSDPGQGAYEQFF	TGTGCCAGCAGTGACCCGGGACAGGGGGCCTATGAGCAGTTCTTC
.	TRBJ2-1	TRBD1	TRBV7-2	CASSLGGQGIYNEQFF	TGTGCCAGCAGCTTAGGGGGACAGGGAATTTACAATGAGCAGTTCTTC
.	TRBJ2-7	.	TRBV12-3/TRBV12-4	CASSDNPKSYEQYF	TGTGCCAGCAGTGACAACCCAAAATCCTACGAGCAGTACTTC
many	TRBJ2-1	.	TRBV12-3/TRBV12-4	CASSPSYEQFF	TGTGCCAGCAGTCCTTCTTATGAGCAGTTCTTC
.	TRBJ2-2	TRBD1	TRBV5-1	CASSFMARGLPNTGELFF	TGCGCCAGCAGCTTCATGGCCAGGGGGCTACCGAACACCGGGGAGCTGTTTTTT
few	TRBJ2-5	.	TRBV20-1	CSAGTDRRETQYF	TGCAGTGCCGGAACCGACCGCAGAGAGACCCAGTACTTC
.	TRBJ1-1	TRBD1	TRBV15	CATSRRTGNTEAFF	TGTGCCACCAGCAGACGGACAGGGAACACTGAAGCTTTCTTT
.	TRBJ2-3	.	TRBV20-1	CSATFPGVDTQYF	TGCAGTGCCACGTTCCCGGGGGTAGATACGCAGTATTTT
few	TRBJ2-4	.	TRBV27	CASSWQGGNIQYF	TGTGCCAGCAGTTGGCAGGGGGGAAACATTCAGTACTTC
.	TRBJ2-2	TRBD2	TRBV5-1	CASSLVGGGASGELFF	TGCGCCAGCAGCTTGGTCGGCGGGGGGGCATCCGGGGAGCTGTTTTTT
.	TRBJ2-1	.	TRBV20-1	CSARGSLTYQNEQFF	TGCAGTGCTAGAGGTAGTTTAACTTATCAGAATGAGCAGTTCTTC
.	TRBJ1-5	.	TRBV2	CASSEVQGQPQHF	TGTGCCAGCAGTGAGGTACAGGGTCAGCCCCAGCATTTT
few	TRBJ2-3	TRBD2	TRBV20-1	CSATGTSGNGGDTQYF	TGCAGTGCTACCGGGACTAGCGGGAATGGGGGGGATACGCAGTATTTT
.	TRBJ2-1	.	TRBV29-1	CSVPIPGYNEQFF	TGCAGCGTCCCTATCCCCGGATACAATGAGCAGTTCTTC
.	TRBJ1-2	TRBD1	TRBV18	CASSPGTALYGYTF	TGTGCCAGCTCACCCGGGACAGCGCTCTATGGCTACACCTTC
few	TRBJ1-1	TRBD1	TRBV12-3/TRBV12-4	CASSLWTGGRNTEAFF	TGTGCCAGCAGTTTATGGACAGGGGGGAGGAACACTGAAGCTTTCTTT
few	TRBJ2-1	TRBD1	TRBV5-1	CASSLSNYRGNEQFF	TGCGCCAGCAGCTTGTCCAATTACAGGGGGAATGAGCAGTTCTTC
few	TRBJ2-2	.	TRBV20-1	CSASLTTGELFF	TGCAGTGCTAGTTTGACCACCGGGGAGCTGTTTTTT
.	TRBJ2-3	.	TRBV28	CASRTPSGTQYF	TGTGCCAGCAGGACTCCCAGTGGTACGCAGTATTTT
.	TRBJ1-3	TRBD1	TRBV7-9	CASPTGAGNTIYF	TGTGCCAGCCCGACAGGGGCTGGAAACACCATATATTTT
.	TRBJ2-1	.	TRBV11-2	CASSLVIRQLTYNEQFF	TGTGCCAGCAGCTTAGTTATCCGCCAATTAACCTACAATGAGCAGTTCTTC
.	TRBJ2-5	.	TRBV4-1	CASSQDVIQETQYF	TGCGCCAGCAGCCAAGATGTGATCCAAGAGACCCAGTACTTC
few	TRBJ2-1	TRBD2	TRBV20-1	CSADGTSGSYNEQFF	TGCAGTGCTGATGGGACTAGCGGCTCCTACAATGAGCAGTTCTTC
.	TRBJ2-1	TRBD1	TRBV6-1	CASRNRGFADEQFF	TGTGCCAGCAGAAACAGGGGATTTGCCGATGAGCAGTTCTTC